This entry lists 13 T cell receptor beta chains sequenced from one sample in a study of blood T cells in healthy people across ages. With a J-beta primer mix and a sample-barcoded 5' primer, a second PCR ran 7 to 11 cycles. TCRdb re-derived calls from the 5' RACE reads in MiXCR, one entry per CDR3 protein. The table lists about 830,000 distinct CDR3 sequences, less than 80% of them singletons. Sequenced material: blood. Receptors originate from a man aged 30 to 39 in good health.

Details on this clonotype: Germline is not matched at one junction end, which may reflect a read error. V usage is TRBV4-3 and J usage is TRBJ2-1; 7 nucleotides agree with TRBD1. The germline CDR1 and CDR2 sequences are LGHNA and YSLEER. The CDR3 is made up of 14 amino acids. CDR3 DNA: TGCGCCAGCGGCCAAGTAGGACAGGACAATGAGCAGTTCTTC. It is translated as CASGQVGQDNEQFF.

The chain is built from TRBV20-1 and TRBJ2-7; D call uncertain. The tail of the sequence fits TRBJ2-5 better, so the J call may be wrong. Germline CDR1 reads DFQATT; CDR2 reads SNEGSKA (reference sequence). The CDR3 spans 12 residues. The CDR3: CSASTMRETQYF. CDR3 bases: TGCAGTGCTAGTACTATGCGGGAGACCCAGTACTTC.

This clonotype was seen a single time. The chain is built from TRBV15 and TRBJ2-7; no clear D gene. The CDR3 totals 13 residues. Deletions cut 3 bases from V and 3 bases from J, with 9 bases between. Germline lookup yields CDR1 LNHNV and CDR2 YYDKDF (reference sequence). The CDR3: CATSRYSNYEQYF. CDR3 DNA: TGTGCCACCAGCAGGTACTCAAACTACGAGCAGTACTTC.

This clonotype was recorded a few times. The rearrangement joins TRBV10-3 to TRBJ2-6, with a tentative D call TRBD1 (5 bases). The CDR3 is 17 residues long. Trimming shortened V by 4 bases and J by 0 bases, and 13 bases separated the two germline ends. Per germline, CDR1 ENHRY and CDR2 SYGVKD. The CDR3 nucleotides are TGTGCCATCAGTGCGAGGCAGGGAAACTCTGGGGCCAACGTCCTGACTTTC. This codes for CAISARQGNSGANVLTF.

V and J are TRBV28 and TRBJ2-7; 8 positions match TRBD1. Germline V gives CDR1 MDHEN, CDR2 SYDVKM. This CDR3 spans 15 amino acids. V gave up 2 bases and J gave up 4 bases; unmatched junction bases: 7. The CDR3 loop is CASSLIDRGPYEQYF. CDR3 coding DNA: TGTGCCAGCAGTTTAATCGACAGGGGACCTTACGAGCAGTACTTC.

J is TRBJ1-6 and V is TRBV29-1; 7 bases are shared with TRBD1. Germline values: CDR1 SQVTM, CDR2 ANQGSEA. The CDR3 contains 14 residues. The V segment lost 6 bases and the J segment 6 bases; nucleotides outside the gene matches: 8. The CDR3 DNA is TGCAGCGTCTCTGACAGGGACGGTAATTCACCCCTCCACTTT. Translation: CSVSDRDGNSPLHF.

V usage is TRBV4-3 and J usage is TRBJ2-5; D possibly corresponds to TRBD2 (6 bases). Trimming left V 0 bases short and J 9 bases short, with 17 bases between. CDR3 size: 15 residues. Germline CDR1 reads LGHNA; CDR2 reads YSLEER. The CDR3, as DNA: TGCGCCAGCAGCCAAGATGCCTCCGGTTGGGGGGCCCAGTACTTC. Translation gives CASSQDASGWGAQYF.

V usage is TRBV7-3 and J usage is TRBJ2-1; 11 nucleotides align to TRBD2. J lost 6 bases, V lost 4 bases, and 5 bases had no gene match. The CDR3 runs to 15 residues. From germline, CDR1 is SGHTA and CDR2 FQGTGA. The CDR3: CASSSPSGGTNEQFF. CDR3 in DNA: TGTGCCAGCAGCTCCCCTAGCGGGGGGACCAATGAGCAGTTCTTC.

The rearrangement uses TRBV29-1 and TRBJ2-2; D call uncertain. Trimming stripped 6 bases from V and 6 bases from J, with 14 bases between. Germline V gives CDR1 SQVTM, CDR2 ANQGSEA. This CDR3 has 13 amino acids. CDR3 nucleotide sequence: TGCAGCGTGGGAATTAGAGGACCCGGGGAGCTGTTTTTT. It is translated as CSVGIRGPGELFF.

This clonotype was detected a few times. The rearrangement joins TRBV2 to TRBJ2-3; the D is unclear. Germline CDR1 and CDR2: SNHLY and FYNNEI. The CDR3 runs to 11 residues. V shed 8 bases and J shed 5 bases, with 8 bases lying between them. CDR3 sequence: CASLLGDTQYF. The CDR3 coding sequence is TGTGCCAGCCTTCTCGGAGATACGCAGTATTTT.

The V call is TRBV28, the J call TRBJ2-7; the D gene is possibly TRBD1 (6 bases). Between the trimmed V and J ends, which lost 2 bases and 7 bases, there was a span of 18 bases. The CDR3 is made up of 15 amino acids. From germline, CDR1 is MDHEN and CDR2 SYDVKM. The DNA for the CDR3 is TGTGCCAGCAGTTTACTCACAGGGCGGTTTGGGGAGCAGTACTTC. It specifies CASSLLTGRFGEQYF.

This clonotype was detected only a few times. V and J are TRBV27 and TRBJ2-3, with no clear D. V was pared by 3 bases and J by 1 base, with 11 bases between. From germline, CDR1 is MNHEY and CDR2 SMNVEV (reference sequence). This CDR3 has 15 residues. The CDR3 nucleotides are TGTGCCAGCAGTTTCGACGCGACCGGCACAGATACGCAGTATTTT. It encodes CASSFDATGTDTQYF.

The chain carries TRBV20-1 and TRBJ2-3; 10 nucleotides agree with TRBD2. Per germline, CDR1 DFQATT and CDR2 SNEGSKA (reference sequence). J lost 2 bases, V lost 2 bases, and 7 bases had no gene match. This CDR3 is built from 16 residues. CDR3 bases: TGCAGTGCTAGATTTTCTAGCGGGGGATACACAGATACGCAGTATTTT. This encodes CSARFSSGGYTDTQYF.